The entry below describes one T cell receptor beta chain. Its antigen is not identified. The sample originates from a study of identical twins. Points from the study as a whole: The models gave estimates that fell short of the out-of-frame TCR alpha sharing seen in monozygotic twins. The conclusions drew on cross-sectional statistical analysis instead of tracking the same donors.

The CDR3 length is 14 residues. CDR1 is MNHNS and CDR2 is SASEGT in the germline V gene. The V segment lost 6 bases and the J segment 8 bases; nucleotides outside the gene matches: 10. Template switching, a step in the protocol, added a universal primer site, and cDNA carried unique molecular identifiers. One entry per CDR3 protein results from TCRdb running MiXCR on the 5' RACE reads. This table has around 550,000 distinct CDR3 sequences, 15% appearing once. These data also formed part of another study, on yellow fever vaccine responses in identical twins.

The sequence came from a woman between 18 and 29 years old in good health. Sequenced material: CD4+ T cells sorted from blood. The V and J genes are TRBV6-1 and TRBJ2-1; TRBD1 agrees at 7 bases. CDR3 nucleotides: TGTGCCAGCAGAAAGCGACAGGGATCGGATGAGCAGTTCTTC. As protein: CASRKRQGSDEQFF.